The 25 T cell receptor beta chains presented below share a single source sample, sequenced in a study of cytomegalovirus exposure and HLA in healthy donors (dated by TCRdb to the late 2010s). The library was obtained by the immunoSEQ multiplex PCR assay. The multiplex PCR relied on a mix of 60 forward primers for TCR Vbeta segments and 13 reverse primers for TCR Jbeta segments. Drawn from immuneACCESS, this table holds only the in-frame rearrangements with V and J called that TCRdb kept. Clones are partly lost; checked studies trace under half to an unresolved V gene and leave the rest unexplained. Across this sample there are about 89,000 clones, with about a tenth seen only once. The top ten clonotypes cover 4.5% to 6.5% of the sample. The sample comprised PBMCs. Source of these receptors: a man between 45 and 60 years old in good health and CMV-seropositive.

This clone was detected a few times. The chain recombines TRBV10-1 with TRBJ2-5; 8 bases agree with TRBD2. After removal of 2 bases from V and 1 base from J, the junction contained 9 bases not matched to a gene. The CDR3 runs to 17 residues. Germline CDR1 and CDR2: WNHNN and SYGVQD (reference sequence). The CDR3 reads CASSEGGAGDGQETQYF. CDR3 DNA sequence: TGCGCCAGCAGTGAGGGCGGAGCGGGAGACGGCCAAGAGACCCAGTACTTC.

There are a few counts of this clone. The rearrangement joins TRBV15 to TRBJ2-7; TRBD2 aligns across 9 bases. The CDR3 sequence is 15 residues long. The germline V gene encodes CDR1 LNHNV and CDR2 YYDKDF (reference sequence). After removal of 4 bases from V and 3 bases from J, the junction contained 7 bases not matched to a gene. The CDR3 protein is CATSTRLADYYEQYF. CDR3 sequence (DNA): TGTGCCACCAGCACCCGACTAGCGGACTACTACGAGCAGTACTTC.

The V call is TRBV29-1, the J call TRBJ2-7, with TRBD1 as a possible D gene (7 bases). V lost 6 bases to trimming and J lost 6 bases, with 33 bases between them. The CDR3 is 18 amino acids. Germline V gene data show CDR1 as SQVTM and CDR2 as ANQGSEA. The chain's CDR3 is CSVAGVEGGRGDPSEQYF. The CDR3 region has the DNA TGCAGCGTAGCCGGGGTGGAAGGGGGCAGGGGGGATCCCTCCGAGCAGTACTTC.

This clone was recorded a few times. The chain has TRBV10-3 and TRBJ1-1; 9 bases are a match to TRBD1. The junction had 6 bases not matched to a gene; V was cut back by 6 bases and J by 7 bases. CDR3 length: 13 residues. CDR1 and CDR2 from the germline V gene are ENHRY and SYGVKD. The CDR3: CAISRTGEGEAFF. Written as DNA, the CDR3 is TGTGCCATCAGCCGGACAGGGGAGGGTGAAGCTTTCTTT.

V gene TRBV5-6 combines with J gene TRBJ1-6; D perhaps matches TRBD1 (6 bases). Deletions cut 2 bases from V and 6 bases from J, with 15 bases between. Per the germline V gene, CDR1 is SGHDT and CDR2 is YYEEEE. This CDR3 comprises 16 residues. The CDR3 protein is CASSFRGATRNSPLHF. The CDR3 DNA reads TGTGCCAGCAGCTTTCGGGGGGCTACTCGTAATTCACCCCTCCACTTT. The full variable domain, with the rest looked up from reference TRBV5-6 and TRBJ1-6, is DAGVTQSPTHLIKTRGQQVTLRCSPKSGHDTVSWYQQALGQGPQFIFQYYEEEERQRGNFPDRFSGHQFPNYSSELNVNALLLGDSALYLCASSFRGATRNSPLHFGNGTRLTVT.

CDR3 DNA sequence: TGTGCCAGCAGTGAAACTATGACAGCAACTAATGAAAAACTGTTTTTT. It encodes CASSETMTATNEKLFF. The V call is TRBV2, the J call TRBJ1-4, with TRBD1 as a possible D gene (5 bases). Looked up from germline, CDR1 is SNHLY and CDR2 is FYNNEI. The CDR3 length is 16 residues. With 2 bases removed from V and 0 bases from J, the gap between germline ends came to 10 bases.

The CDR3 sequence: CASSDRRISGNTIYF. The CDR3 DNA follows: TGTGCCAGCAGCGACAGGCGCATCTCTGGAAACACCATATATTTT. The chain carries TRBV6-1 and TRBJ1-3; maybe TRBD1 (6 bases). V gave up 6 bases and J gave up 0 bases, with 12 bases separating them. CDR3 size: 15 residues. From germline, CDR1 is MNHNS and CDR2 SASEGT.

This clone was detected only a few times. This sequence joins TRBV4-2 and TRBJ1-1; D ambiguous. CDR3 length: 16 amino acids. Germline V lookup: CDR1 LGHNA, CDR2 YNFKEQ. Trimming stripped 5 bases from V and 1 base from J, with 17 bases between. DNA for the CDR3: TGTGCCAGCAGCTTCAGTTCAGAACACCAGAACACTGAAGCTTTCTTT. This encodes CASSFSSEHQNTEAFF.

This clone was observed a few times. This sequence joins TRBV6-5 and TRBJ1-1; D uncertain. The CDR3 consists of 14 residues. Deletions cut 5 bases from V and 6 bases from J, with 16 bases between. The germline gives CDR1 MNHEY, CDR2 SVGAGI. The CDR3 DNA reads TGTGCCAGCAGTGCCTTCGGAACTAACCCTGAAGCTTTCTTT. It is translated as CASSAFGTNPEAFF.

This clone was seen a handful of times. V usage is TRBV7-3 and J usage is TRBJ2-1, with 8 positions matching TRBD2. The CDR3 contains 14 residues. J lost 7 bases, V lost 3 bases, and 5 bases had no gene match. Germline V gene sequence: CDR1 SGHTA, CDR2 FQGTGA. This CDR3 reads CASSLGSGKNEQFF. CDR3 DNA: TGTGCCAGCAGCTTGGGTAGCGGGAAGAATGAGCAGTTCTTC.

A few counts support this clone. V and J are TRBV5-6 and TRBJ2-1; weak D call: TRBD2 (6 bases). Trimming stripped 3 bases from V and 11 bases from J, with 12 bases between. This CDR3 spans 12 amino acids. Germline loops: CDR1 SGHDT, CDR2 YYEEEE. CDR3 bases: TGTGCCAGCAGCTCCCCCGGGAGACAGCAGTTCTTC. Translation: CASSSPGRQQFF. Based on the CDR3 plus reference TRBV5-6 and TRBJ2-1, the full variable domain is DAGVTQSPTHLIKTRGQQVTLRCSPKSGHDTVSWYQQALGQGPQFIFQYYEEEERQRGNFPDRFSGHQFPNYSSELNVNALLLGDSALYLCASSSPGRQQFFGPGTRLTVL.

The rearrangement links TRBV13 to TRBJ2-1, with 14 bases identical to TRBD2. J was trimmed by 9 bases and V by 5 bases; bases with no gene match: 12. Per the germline V gene, CDR1 is PRHDT and CDR2 is FYEKMQ (reference sequence). This CDR3 is built from 17 residues. The CDR3 sequence is CASSTQGLAGEDGEQFF. CDR3 sequence (DNA): TGTGCCAGCAGCACACAGGGACTAGCGGGAGAGGACGGTGAGCAGTTCTTC.

This clone has a handful of counts. The V gene is TRBV2, the J gene TRBJ2-3; 14 bases align to TRBD2. The J segment lost 1 base and the V segment lost 8 bases, leaving 5 bases of the junction unmatched. CDR3 length: 16 amino acids. Germline V CDR1 and CDR2: SNHLY, FYNNEI. For the CDR3, the DNA is TGTGCCAGCTCCATGACTAGCGGGAGGGGCACAGATACGCAGTATTTT. Protein: CASSMTSGRGTDTQYF.

The sample holds a few counts of this clone. The J gene is TRBJ1-2, the V gene TRBV28; tentative D call: TRBD1 (6 bases). Trimming cost V 2 bases and J 11 bases, with 24 bases left between them. Germline-derived CDR1 and CDR2 are MDHEN and SYDVKM. This CDR3 region has 16 residues. The CDR3 here is CASSLPLTRTALSYTF. The CDR3 bases are TGTGCCAGCAGTTTACCCCTTACACGGACAGCCTTAAGTTACACCTTC.

The CDR3 sequence: CAISGTSGKSNEQYF. The DNA for the CDR3 is TGTGCCATCAGTGGGACTAGCGGGAAGTCTAACGAGCAGTACTTC. The J gene is TRBJ2-7, the V gene TRBV10-3; 12 bases line up with TRBD2. CDR1 and CDR2 from the germline V gene are ENHRY and SYGVKD. J was trimmed by 5 bases and V by 4 bases; bases with no gene match: 6. The CDR3 sequence is 15 residues long.

The chain recombines TRBV7-9 with TRBJ2-1; a possible D gene is TRBD1 (5 bases). Trimming cost V 3 bases and J 9 bases, with 12 bases left between them. The CDR3 contains 13 residues. CDR1 SEHNR and CDR2 FQNEAQ come from the germline V gene (reference sequence). CDR3 in DNA: TGTGCCAGCAGCTTGATTACAGGTGGTGAGCAGTTCTTC. Its translation: CASSLITGGEQFF.

This chain uses TRBV5-1 with TRBJ1-1; 8 bases align to TRBD1. The CDR3 has 13 amino acids. Looked up from germline, CDR1 is SGHRS and CDR2 is YFSETQ. With 5 bases clipped from V and 6 bases from J, the junction kept 6 bases outside the gene matches. The CDR3 DNA follows: TGCGCCAGCAGGGGGGTACAGGGGGCTGAAGCTTTCTTT. It encodes CASRGVQGAEAFF.

This clone was picked up one time. The chain carries TRBV10-2 and TRBJ2-1; TRBD2 is a possible D gene (5 bases). The CDR3 has 14 residues. Trimming took 5 bases from V and 4 from J, leaving 12 bases between them. Per germline, CDR1 WSHSY and CDR2 SAAADI. CDR3 bases: TGCGCCAGCAGTTCTAGCAGCGGTTACAATGAGCAGTTCTTC. This encodes CASSSSSGYNEQFF.

The chain employs TRBV25-1 and TRBJ2-2, with 7 bases matching TRBD2. The CDR3 consists of 15 residues. V shed 4 bases and J 0 bases; nucleotides not matched to a gene: 2. CDR1 is MGHDK and CDR2 is SYGVNS in the germline V gene. DNA of the CDR3: TGTGCCAGCAGTGGGCGGGGGACGAACACCGGGGAGCTGTTTTTT. This codes for CASSGRGTNTGELFF. Based on the CDR3 plus reference TRBV25-1 and TRBJ2-2, the full variable domain is EADIYQTPRYLVIGTGKKITLECSQTMGHDKMYWYQQDPGMELHLIHYSYGVNSTEKGDLSSESTVSRIRTEHFPLTLESARPSHTSQYLCASSGRGTNTGELFFGEGSRLTVL.

There are a few counts of this clone. This chain joins TRBV7-2 and TRBJ2-7; 9 nucleotides line up with TRBD1. The CDR3 contains 16 residues. V shed 6 bases, J shed 7 bases, and the junction held 16 bases outside the gene matches. Germline V gives CDR1 SGHTA, CDR2 FQGNSA. The CDR3 DNA sequence: TGTGCCAGCAGACCAAAACCGGGACAGGGCCGAGGGGAGCAGTACTTC. It yields the protein CASRPKPGQGRGEQYF.

The rearrangement joins TRBV7-9 to TRBJ2-2; maybe TRBD1 (5 bases). The CDR3 spans 15 residues. Trimming removed 1 base from V and 4 bases from J, with 10 bases in between. Germline V CDR1 and CDR2: SEHNR, FQNEAQ (reference sequence). DNA for the CDR3: TGTGCCAGCAGCTTAGAGGTGACAGTCACCGGGGAGCTGTTTTTT. Translation: CASSLEVTVTGELFF.

The chain carries TRBV6-6 and TRBJ1-5; D is ambiguous. V dropped 5 bases and J dropped 2 bases, with 13 bases sitting between them. Germline CDR1 is MNHNY and CDR2 is SVGAGI (reference sequence). The CDR3 is made up of 15 amino acids. In DNA form, the CDR3 reads TGTGCCAGCAGTATGGCGGTAGGTGGCAATCAGCCCCAGCATTTT. This gives the protein CASSMAVGGNQPQHF.

This clone has just a few counts. The chain links TRBV19 to TRBJ1-3, with a possible D match to TRBD1 (6 bases). The CDR3 spans 15 residues. V lost 6 bases and J lost 0, with 12 bases in between. Per the germline V gene, CDR1 is LNHDA and CDR2 is SQIVND (reference sequence). The CDR3 sequence is CASRQDRISGNTIYF. CDR3 DNA: TGTGCCAGTAGACAAGACAGGATCTCTGGAAACACCATATATTTT. Variable domain in full (rest from reference TRBV19 and TRBJ1-3): DGGITQSPKYLFRKEGQNVTLSCEQNLNHDAMYWYRQDPGQGLRLIYYSQIVNDFQKGDIAEGYSVSREKKESFPLTVTSAQKNPTAFYLCASRQDRISGNTIYFGEGSWLTVV.

The V call is TRBV29-1, the J call TRBJ2-5, with D perhaps TRBD2 (5 bases). This CDR3 region has 15 residues. The V gene's germline CDR1 is SQVTM and CDR2 ANQGSEA. Trimming removed 4 bases from V and 0 bases from J, with 15 bases in between. The CDR3 bases are TGCAGCGTTGGCGTCCCGGAGCGGTACCAAGAGACCCAGTACTTC. Its protein is CSVGVPERYQETQYF.

As regards this clone: The junction departs from germline at one end; a sequencing error may be responsible. The V and J genes are TRBV4-2 and TRBJ2-7, with D possibly TRBD1 on 5 matching bases. The CDR3 length is 18 residues. Germline CDR1 reads LGHNA; CDR2 reads YNFKEQ. The CDR3 sequence is CASSQVSGIRGASYEQSF. The CDR3 nucleotides are TGTGCCAGCAGCCAAGTGTCGGGTATTCGTGGGGCCTCCTACGAGCAGTCCTTC.